Following are 21 T cell receptor beta chains from one sample sequenced in a study of cytomegalovirus exposure and HLA in healthy donors. The study ran its PCR with 60 Vbeta and 13 Jbeta primers. Here immunoSEQ multiplex PCR was the method, and the copy in TCRdb shows in-frame clones only, minus some. In the table there are 130,000 to 150,000 clones, over 70% of which are singletons. The specimen sequenced was PBMCs. The receptor set was obtained from a male donor in good health and CMV-seronegative.

This chain links TRBV7-2 with TRBJ2-5; TRBD2 aligns across 9 bases. The CDR3 has 17 amino acids. CDR1 is SGHTA, CDR2 FQGNSA, per germline. V lost 1 base and J lost 5; bases outside the gene matches: 11. CDR3 sequence: CASSLDGGGAGSETQYF. The DNA for the CDR3 is TGTGCCAGCAGCTTAGACGGCGGGGGGGCCGGGTCGGAGACCCAGTACTTC.

The gene calls are TRBV5-1 and TRBJ2-2, with 8 positions matching TRBD1. The CDR3 is made up of 18 amino acids. Per germline, CDR1 SGHRS and CDR2 YFSETQ. The trim removed 4 bases at V and 4 bases at J, leaving 15 bases unmatched. The CDR3 region has the DNA TGCGCCAGCAGCCCTGTTCCTGGAGGACAGGGCGGCACCGGGGAGCTGTTTTTT. As protein: CASSPVPGGQGGTGELFF.

The J gene is TRBJ1-6, the V gene TRBV27; D not certain. The CDR3 has 13 residues. Trimming took off 1 base at V and 8 bases at J, with 6 bases between the two ends. From germline, CDR1 is MNHEY and CDR2 SMNVEV (reference sequence). This CDR3 reads CASSLYNDSPLHF. CDR3 bases: TGTGCCAGCAGTTTATACAATGATTCACCCCTCCACTTT.

The chain recombines TRBV29-1 with TRBJ1-2, with D possibly being TRBD1 (5 bases). The germline V gene has CDR1 SQVTM and CDR2 ANQGSEA. The V end lost 8 bases, the J end lost 8 bases, and 12 bases lay between the germline ends. The CDR3 loop spans 10 amino acids. The CDR3 DNA follows: TGCAGCCTGGGGGGTCGAGGCTACACCTTC. This gives the protein CSLGGRGYTF.

The chain recombines TRBV12-5 with TRBJ2-2; D may be TRBD1 (5 bases). Germline CDR1 reads LGHNT; CDR2 reads FRNRAP. The CDR3 is 16 residues long. V dropped 4 bases and J dropped 1 base, with 13 bases sitting between them. CDR3 sequence: CASGYPPDRNTGELFF. In nucleotides, the CDR3 is TGTGCTAGTGGTTATCCTCCAGACAGGAACACCGGGGAGCTGTTTTTT.

The chain links TRBV20-1 to TRBJ2-1; 10 positions agree with TRBD2. J gave up 10 bases and V 3 bases, and 0 bases lay outside the gene matches. The CDR3 totals 11 residues. Germline V lookup: CDR1 DFQATT, CDR2 SNEGSKA (reference sequence). As DNA, the CDR3 is TGCAGTGCTAGTAGCGGGGGGGAGCAGTTCTTC. It specifies CSASSGGEQFF.

The chain joins TRBV19 to TRBJ1-2; a possible D gene is TRBD1 (6 bases). The CDR3 is made up of 15 amino acids. The V gene lost 5 bases and the J gene lost 9 bases, with 22 bases spanning the gap. Germline V gene lookup returns CDR1 LNHDA and CDR2 SQIVND (reference sequence). In nucleotides, the CDR3 is TGTGCCAGTAGTCAACAACAGGGAACCTCACCTAGCTACACCTTC. This codes for CASSQQQGTSPSYTF.

This rearrangement joins TRBV5-1 to TRBJ1-1; D is undetermined. CDR3 length: 14 residues. Trimming shortened V by 3 bases and J by 7 bases, and 16 bases separated the two germline ends. CDR1 and CDR2 (germline): SGHRS, YFSETQ. The CDR3: CASSSTSGRGEAFF. CDR3 nucleotide sequence: TGCGCCAGCAGCTCGACTTCCGGACGGGGTGAAGCTTTCTTT.

The chain links TRBV19 to TRBJ2-1, with 8 bases fitting TRBD1. CDR1 is LNHDA and CDR2 is SQIVND in the germline V gene (reference sequence). V lost 1 base and J lost 6; bases outside the gene matches: 8. The CDR3 spans 16 residues. CDR3 in amino acids: CASSIVGGTGVNEQFF. The CDR3 DNA follows: TGTGCCAGTAGTATAGTCGGCGGGACAGGTGTCAATGAGCAGTTCTTC.

The rearrangement uses TRBV6-6 and TRBJ2-1; D is perhaps TRBD2 (6 bases). The V gene's germline CDR1 is MNHNY and CDR2 SVGAGI (reference sequence). Trimming shortened V by 8 bases and J by 7 bases, and 15 bases separated the two germline ends. This CDR3 spans 13 amino acids. CDR3 DNA sequence: TGTGCCAGCGGGACCGGTGGGGGGAATGAGCAGTTCTTC. Protein: CASGTGGGNEQFF.

V gene TRBV5-5 combines with J gene TRBJ2-5; the match to TRBD1 covers 11 bases. The CDR3 is 16 amino acids. Trimming removed 0 bases from V and 4 bases from J; junction bases left unmatched: 5. CDR1 SGHKS and CDR2 YYEKEE come from the germline V gene (reference sequence). The CDR3 DNA reads TGTGCCAGCAGCTTGGAGGGACAGGGGGTTCGAGAGACCCAGTACTTC. This gives the protein CASSLEGQGVRETQYF.

This chain links TRBV7-6 with TRBJ1-5; D might be TRBD1 (6 bases). Germline V CDR1 and CDR2: SGHVS, FNYEAQ. The CDR3 has 14 amino acids. V dropped 5 bases and J dropped 6 bases, with 14 bases sitting between them. For the CDR3, the DNA is TGTGCCAGCAGCCCAGCCGGGGGGCCTCAGCCCCAGCATTTT. It yields the protein CASSPAGGPQPQHF.

There are a few counts of this clone. This chain uses TRBV6-5 with TRBJ1-1; D unresolved. The V end lost 4 bases, the J end lost 3 bases, and 15 bases lay between the germline ends. The CDR3 is made up of 15 amino acids. Per germline, CDR1 MNHEY and CDR2 SVGAGI. In DNA form, the CDR3 reads TGTGCCAGCAGTTCGAGGTCTCTTGAGTACACTGAAGCTTTCTTT. This encodes CASSSRSLEYTEAFF.

This sequence joins TRBV28 and TRBJ1-3, with 7 bases aligning to TRBD1. Germline V gene data show CDR1 as MDHEN and CDR2 as SYDVKM. The junction had 12 bases not matched to a gene; V was cut back by 6 bases and J by 1 base. This CDR3 spans 17 amino acids. For the CDR3, the DNA is TGTGCCAGCAGCCTCTCGACAGGGCTCCCATCTGGAAACACCATATATTTT. Its translation is CASSLSTGLPSGNTIYF.

The chain combines TRBV15 with TRBJ1-4, with D unclear. This CDR3 has 15 amino acids. CDR1 and CDR2 from the germline V gene are LNHNV and YYDKDF (reference sequence). With 0 bases removed from V and 5 bases from J, the gap between germline ends came to 10 bases. CDR3 sequence reads: CATSREYSSNEKLFF. CDR3 DNA: TGTGCCACCAGCAGAGAATACAGCTCGAATGAAAAACTGTTTTTT.

This rearrangement joins TRBV4-1 to TRBJ2-7, with 10 bases identical to TRBD1. V gave up 5 bases and J gave up 3 bases; unmatched junction bases: 10. The CDR3 extends over 16 amino acids. Per the germline V gene, CDR1 is MGHRA and CDR2 is YSYEKL. The CDR3 spells CASSFDRGQMGYEQYF. In nucleotides, the CDR3 is TGCGCCAGCAGCTTCGACAGGGGGCAAATGGGCTACGAGCAGTACTTC.

The rearrangement links TRBV7-9 to TRBJ1-3, with unresolved D. Looked up from germline, CDR1 is SEHNR and CDR2 is FQNEAQ (reference sequence). This CDR3 is built from 14 residues. The ends were cut back, 7 bases at V and 1 base at J, with 11 bases in the middle. Here the CDR3 DNA reads TGTGCCAGCAACCCAGGAGGGTCTGGAAACACCATATATTTT. The encoded protein is CASNPGGSGNTIYF.

The V and J genes are TRBV6-6 and TRBJ1-5, with D possibly TRBD1 on 5 matching bases. The CDR3 is made up of 14 amino acids. Per germline, CDR1 MNHNY and CDR2 SVGAGI (reference sequence). Trimming cost V 4 bases and J 4 bases, with 11 bases left between them. The CDR3 sequence: CASSSLGGNQPQHF. The CDR3 coding sequence is TGTGCCAGCAGTTCCCTCGGGGGGAATCAGCCCCAGCATTTT.

This clone was detected a few times. The J gene is TRBJ1-5, the V gene TRBV27; the match to TRBD1 covers 10 bases. This CDR3 is built from 18 residues. The V gene end was trimmed by 5 bases and the J gene end by 1 base; junction bases not matched to a gene: 11. Germline values: CDR1 MNHEY, CDR2 SMNVEV (reference sequence). The CDR3 bases are TGTGCCAGCAGTCCAACATTTCCGGGACAGGGGAGCAATCAGCCCCAGCATTTT. Encoded protein: CASSPTFPGQGSNQPQHF.

V is TRBV7-3 and J is TRBJ2-1; 7 nucleotides agree with TRBD1. This CDR3 spans 15 amino acids. Trimming at V came to 8 bases and at J to 3 bases, leaving 10 bases not matched to a gene. CDR1 SGHTA and CDR2 FQGTGA come from the germline V gene. DNA for the CDR3: TGTGCCAGCGCCCCGGGACAGCGAAACTACAATGAGCAGTTCTTC. Translating it yields CASAPGQRNYNEQFF. Looking up the rest from reference TRBV7-3 and TRBJ2-1 gives the full variable domain: GAGVSQTPSNKVTEKGKYVELRCDPISGHTALYWYRQSLGQGPEFLIYFQGTGAADDSGLPNDRFFAVRPEGSVSTLKIQRTERGDSAVYLCASAPGQRNYNEQFFGPGTRLTVL.

Worth noting for this clone: The same CDR3 arises from other DNA sequences in this sample as well. This rearrangement joins TRBV6-5 to TRBJ2-7, with D perhaps TRBD2 (6 bases). The CDR3 spans 14 residues. From germline, CDR1 is MNHEY and CDR2 SVGAGI. V shed 2 bases and J shed 0 bases, with 8 bases lying between them. The CDR3 reads CASSYRGSSYEQYF. As DNA, the CDR3 is TGTGCCAGCAGTTACCGGGGGAGCTCCTACGAGCAGTACTTC.